The rows below give T cell receptor beta chains drawn from one sample of a study of T cells after yellow fever vaccination. TCRdb redid the calling of the 5' RACE reads with MiXCR, one entry per CDR3 protein. The sample carries just under 600,000 distinct CDR3 sequences, approximately 13% recorded once. The material was PBMCs, obtained on the day of the yellow fever booster vaccination. The receptors were sampled from a man aged 30 to 39 who received the YFV17D yellow fever vaccine. Both conserved end residues are part of each CDR3. A D gene is named only where the DNA matches it firmly. The size entry is marked missing in some rows and otherwise reads once, few, many or a size class.

D	size	length	J	V	CDR3	DNA
TRBD2	NA	13	TRBJ2-5	TRBV20-1	CSAPPSGSETQYF	TGCAGTGCTCCTCCTAGCGGGAGTGAGACCCAGTACTTC
TRBD1	many	14	TRBJ2-7	TRBV7-6	CASSLDRGYYEQYF	TGTGCCAGCAGCTTGGACAGGGGGTACTACGAGCAGTACTTC
NA	few	17	TRBJ2-4	TRBV2	CASLDRVQIIAKNIQYF	TGTGCCAGCCTCGATAGAGTACAGATTATAGCCAAAAACATTCAGTACTTC
NA	NA	13	TRBJ2-3	TRBV28	CASSSPGGDTQYF	TGTGCCAGCAGTTCCCCAGGAGGAGATACGCAGTATTTT
TRBD1	NA	15	TRBJ1-5	TRBV18	CASSPGTGGGQPQHF	TGTGCCAGCTCACCGGGGACAGGGGGAGGTCAGCCCCAGCATTTT
NA	NA	11	TRBJ1-1	TRBV20-1	CSANLDSEAFF	TGCAGTGCTAATCTGGACAGTGAAGCTTTCTTT
NA	NA	13	TRBJ1-4	TRBV12-3/TRBV12-4	CASSFTKGEKLFF	TGTGCCAGCAGTTTTACTAAGGGGGAAAAACTGTTTTTT
TRBD1	NA	15	TRBJ2-1	TRBV12-3/TRBV12-4	CASSQSQGAGNEQFF	TGTGCCAGCAGCCAAAGCCAGGGGGCAGGCAATGAGCAGTTCTTC
TRBD2	few	13	TRBJ2-5	TRBV28	CASRFSGEETQYF	TGTGCCAGCAGGTTTAGCGGGGAAGAGACCCAGTACTTC
NA	few	17	TRBJ2-6	TRBV19	CASSMRSSGPGANVLTF	TGTGCCAGTAGTATGCGCTCTTCGGGGCCGGGGGCCAACGTCCTGACTTTC
NA	few	15	TRBJ2-7	TRBV20-1	CSATFLGRDPYEQYF	TGCAGTGCTACCTTTTTAGGCAGGGACCCCTACGAGCAGTACTTC
NA	NA	16	TRBJ1-5	TRBV24-1	CATSDLAGEPDQPQHF	TGTGCCACCAGTGATTTGGCAGGGGAACCCGATCAGCCCCAGCATTTT
NA	NA	15	TRBJ1-3	TRBV5-1	CASSFDTRSGNTIYF	TGCGCCAGCAGCTTCGACACTCGGAGTGGAAACACCATATATTTT
NA	NA	14	TRBJ2-7	TRBV20-1	CSARGQLSSYEQYF	TGCAGTGCTAGAGGGCAACTTAGCTCCTACGAGCAGTACTTC
NA	NA	15	TRBJ2-1	TRBV11-2	CASSLVWGNSDEQFF	TGTGCCAGCAGCCTCGTCTGGGGGAATAGTGATGAGCAGTTCTTC
NA	few	16	TRBJ2-4	TRBV2	CASSSGGALAKNIQYF	TGTGCCAGCAGTTCAGGGGGGGCCCTAGCCAAAAACATTCAGTACTTC
NA	NA	14	TRBJ2-4	TRBV5-5	CASSFSTPNNIQYF	TGTGCCAGCAGCTTTAGTACCCCAAACAACATTCAGTACTTC
TRBD2	few	15	TRBJ2-7	TRBV12-3/TRBV12-4	CASSPSASGRYEQYF	TGTGCCAGCAGCCCCTCCGCTAGCGGGAGGTACGAGCAGTACTTC
NA	few	13	TRBJ1-2	TRBV7-3	CAMLSGTHYGYTF	TGTGCCATGCTATCCGGGACTCACTATGGCTACACCTTC
NA	NA	19	TRBJ2-1	TRBV12-3/TRBV12-4	CASSPRDRVVASGSREQFF	TGTGCCAGCAGTCCCCGGGACAGGGTCGTGGCTAGCGGGAGCCGGGAGCAGTTCTTC
TRBD1	many	16	TRBJ2-4	TRBV5-5	CASSFLSGQGKNIQYF	TGTGCCAGCAGCTTTCTCTCGGGACAGGGGAAAAACATTCAGTACTTC
NA	NA	14	TRBJ1-1	TRBV4-3	CASSQDDPNTEAFF	TGCGCCAGCAGCCAAGACGACCCGAACACTGAAGCTTTCTTT
NA	few	16	TRBJ2-6	TRBV20-1	CSANLRDVAGANVLTF	TGCAGTGCTAATTTGCGGGATGTCGCTGGGGCCAACGTCCTGACTTTC
NA	few	15	TRBJ2-7	TRBV19	CASSTIDRRNYEQYF	TGTGCCAGTAGTACAATCGACAGGAGAAACTACGAGCAGTACTTC
NA	NA	13	TRBJ2-1	TRBV4-1	CASSQYLYNEQFF	TGCGCCAGCAGCCAATACCTCTACAATGAGCAGTTCTTC
NA	NA	16	TRBJ2-1	TRBV6-2/TRBV6-3	CASTNYRVSKHSEQFF	TGTGCCAGCACCAACTACAGGGTATCTAAACATAGTGAGCAGTTCTTC
TRBD1	few	15	TRBJ2-7	TRBV7-2	CASSPSGQGELEQYF	TGTGCCAGCAGCCCGTCCGGACAGGGAGAATTAGAGCAGTACTTC
NA	few	14	TRBJ1-6	TRBV14	CASSLRTYGSPLHF	TGTGCCAGCAGCCTCCGGACCTACGGCTCACCCCTCCACTTT
TRBD2	NA	14	TRBJ2-7	TRBV9	CASSLTGTTLEQYF	TGTGCCAGCAGCCTAACCGGGACTACCCTCGAGCAGTACTTC
TRBD1	once	16	TRBJ2-3	TRBV11-3	CASAPGQGVLSDTQYF	TGTGCCAGCGCTCCGGGACAGGGAGTCTTGTCAGATACGCAGTATTTT
TRBD1	few	17	TRBJ1-5	TRBV3-1	CASSTGQGARMGQPQHF	TGTGCCAGCAGCACCGGACAGGGGGCGAGGATGGGTCAGCCCCAGCATTTT
NA	NA	15	TRBJ1-1	TRBV3-1	CASSRWGREDTEAFF	TGTGCCAGCAGTCGTTGGGGGCGGGAAGACACTGAAGCTTTCTTT
TRBD2	few	14	TRBJ2-5	TRBV5-1	CASRPTSGKETQYF	TGCGCCAGCAGACCTACTAGCGGGAAAGAGACCCAGTACTTC
TRBD2	NA	15	TRBJ2-1	TRBV12-3/TRBV12-4	CASGLAGGPYNEQFF	TGTGCCAGCGGGTTAGCGGGAGGGCCGTACAATGAGCAGTTCTTC
NA	many	12	TRBJ1-1	TRBV12-3/TRBV12-4	CASSPLGTEAFF	TGTGCCAGCTCCCCGCTAGGCACTGAAGCTTTCTTT
TRBD1	NA	15	TRBJ2-3	TRBV5-4	CASSPGQGLTDTQYF	TGTGCCAGCAGTCCGGGACAGGGGCTCACAGATACGCAGTATTTT
NA	few	15	TRBJ2-5	TRBV15	CATSRDWSRGETQYF	TGTGCCACCAGCAGAGATTGGTCACGGGGGGAGACCCAGTACTTC
TRBD1	few	16	TRBJ2-5	TRBV7-2	CASSSRTGSTGETQYF	TGTGCCAGCAGCTCCCGGACAGGGAGCACTGGAGAGACCCAGTACTTC
TRBD1	NA	15	TRBJ1-1	TRBV7-3	CASRAGQGVNTEAFF	TGTGCCAGCAGGGCGGGGCAGGGGGTAAACACTGAAGCTTTCTTT
TRBD2	NA	14	TRBJ2-2	TRBV20-1	CSANEAGGGGELFF	TGCAGTGCTAACGAAGCGGGAGGGGGCGGGGAGCTGTTTTTT
TRBD1	few	13	TRBJ2-7	TRBV12-3/TRBV12-4	CASSLADRQEQYF	TGTGCCAGCAGTTTAGCGGACAGGCAGGAGCAGTACTTC
NA	few	14	TRBJ2-6	TRBV30	CAWGGGPGANVLTF	TGTGCCTGGGGGGGGGGCCCTGGGGCCAACGTCCTGACTTTC
NA	NA	15	TRBJ2-1	TRBV5-1	CASRQDSPHYNEQFF	TGCGCCAGCAGACAAGACTCGCCCCACTACAATGAGCAGTTCTTC